This T cell receptor beta chain was found in a study of OX40 agonist ivuxolimab in advanced cancers. Study in general: Patient treatment consisted of intravenous ivuxolimab administration every 2 weeks at 0.01 to 10 mg/kg. Whole-study results and caveats: Low normalized T-cell clonal expansion was also seen in some nonresponders. The specificity for antigen of the expanded peripheral T cells was not determined.

On this clone: Its cognate antigen is unknown. This CDR3 is also generated by other DNA sequences in the sample.

The investigators sampled blood at baseline, at cycle 4 day 1, and at cycle 7 day 1. The CDR3 is 13 residues long. CDR1 and CDR2 from the germline V gene are SGHRS and YFSETQ. V was cut by 3 bases and J by 1 base, with 7 bases left in between. Sequencing used immunoSEQ multiplex PCR; TCRdb keeps in-frame clones, though not all of them. The table has some 64,000 clones, around 83% seen once. The chain couples TRBV5-1 to TRBJ1-1, with D perhaps matching TRBD1 (5 bases). This clonotype originated in an adult with an advanced solid tumor such as melanoma, head and neck, liver or kidney cancer. The sample here was CD4+ or CD8+ T cells sorted from blood, taken in a trial of the OX40 agonist ivuxolimab. CDR3 nucleotide sequence: TGCGCCAGCAGCTCTCAGGGGAACACTGAAGCTTTCTTT. Encoded protein: CASSSQGNTEAFF.